This T cell receptor beta chain stems from a study of CD8 T cells in ankylosing spondylitis. Trimming took 5 bases from V and 8 from J; bases not matched to a gene: 6. The CDR3 runs 13 residues. TCRdb independently ran MiXCR on the 5' RACE reads; one entry per CDR3 protein. The data hold some 270,000 distinct CDR3 sequences, with over 15% observed a single time. The V and J genes are TRBV12-3 or TRBV12-4 and TRBJ2-1; 7 bases agree with TRBD2. This TCR was sampled from a male donor with ankylosing spondylitis or in good health (not recorded which). The sequenced material came from blood, either unsorted or a sorted T cell fraction (not recorded which). The CDR3 protein is CASSRTSPDEQFF. The CDR3 coding sequence is TGTGCCAGCAGTCGGACTAGTCCCGATGAGCAGTTCTTC.